Presented here are 20 T cell receptor beta chains from one specimen sequenced in a study of blood T cell repertoires in COVID-19 (dated by TCRdb to the early 2020s). The library was made by the immunoSEQ multiplex PCR assay. TCRdb re-hosts the immuneACCESS table, in-frame sequences only. Its copies lack some clones; in the studies checked, an unresolved V gene accounts for under half of them, and the cause for the rest is not known. The sample profile shows 100,000 to 150,000 clones; around 81% of them were found once. About 3.8% of the sample belongs to the ten largest clones. The sample was peripheral blood. These receptors all stem from a woman aged 45-59 years with acute or convalescent COVID-19.

V and J are TRBV7-9 and TRBJ1-4; perhaps TRBD1 as D (6 bases). The CDR3 is made up of 15 amino acids. With 3 bases removed from V and 8 bases from J, the gap between germline ends came to 16 bases. Germline V gene lookup returns CDR1 SEHNR and CDR2 FQNEAQ (reference sequence). The CDR3 loop reads CASSFSQGRGEKLFF. The CDR3 DNA is TGTGCCAGCAGCTTCTCACAGGGACGAGGGGAAAAACTGTTTTTT.

V and J are TRBV28 and TRBJ1-6; D is uncertain. The CDR3 loop spans 15 amino acids. CDR1 is MDHEN, CDR2 SYDVKM, per germline. V lost 3 bases and J lost 0, with 6 bases in between. The CDR3 loop reads CASSFGSSYNSPLHF. The CDR3 bases are TGTGCCAGCAGTTTCGGGAGCTCCTATAATTCACCCCTCCACTTT.

In this sample, this clone turned up once. The junction does not match germline at one end; this may be a read error. This rearrangement joins TRBV7-7 to TRBJ2-3; 8 bases fit TRBD2. CDR1 is SSHAT, CDR2 FNYEAQ, per germline (reference sequence). The CDR3 sequence is 15 residues long. The CDR3 coding sequence is TGTGCTAGCAGCTCTGAAGCGGGAGTTGGTGATACGCAGTATTTT. Amino acids: CASSSEAGVGDTQYF.

The chain carries TRBV19 and TRBJ1-5; 7 nucleotides line up with TRBD1. The junction had 4 bases not matched to a gene; V was cut back by 6 bases and J by 2 bases. There are 14 residues in the CDR3. Germline CDR1 LNHDA, CDR2 SQIVND (reference sequence). This CDR3 is CASRAQGGNQPQHF. Here the CDR3 DNA reads TGTGCCAGTAGGGCTCAGGGGGGCAATCAGCCCCAGCATTTT.

This rearrangement joins TRBV7-2 to TRBJ1-6; a weak D match, TRBD1 (5 bases). Trimming stripped 1 base from V and 7 bases from J, with 8 bases between. The CDR3 sequence is 14 residues long. CDR1 and CDR2 (germline): SGHTA, FQGNSA. The CDR3, as DNA: TGTGCCAGCAGCTTAGGACAGTTGAATTCACCCCTCCACTTT. Protein sequence: CASSLGQLNSPLHF.

This clone occurred once. The V call is TRBV2, the J call TRBJ2-7; 8 nucleotides match TRBD1. The CDR3 totals 12 residues. The V segment lost 10 bases and the J segment 3 bases; nucleotides outside the gene matches: 5. Germline V gene sequence: CDR1 SNHLY, CDR2 FYNNEI. The CDR3 loop is CATQGGGYEQYF. The CDR3 DNA is TGTGCCACACAGGGGGGCGGCTACGAGCAGTACTTC.

The chain has TRBV30 and TRBJ2-1; 8 bases match TRBD1. V trimming: 2 bases; J trimming: 4 bases; junction bases outside the gene matches: 10. Germline assignment: CDR1 GTSNPN and CDR2 SVGIG (reference sequence). The CDR3 is made up of 16 amino acids. The CDR3 protein is CAWSSRTGQPYNEQFF. For the CDR3, the DNA is TGTGCCTGGAGTTCGAGGACAGGGCAGCCTTACAATGAGCAGTTCTTC. Supplemented by reference TRBV30 and TRBJ2-1, the full variable domain reads SQTIHQWPATLVQPVGSPLSLECTVEGTSNPNLYWYRQAAGRGLQLLFYSVGIGQISSEVPQNLSASRPQDRQFILSSKKLLLSDSGFYLCAWSSRTGQPYNEQFFGPGTRLTVL.

This clone was counted a few times. This sequence joins TRBV3-1 (or the pseudogene TRBV3-2) and TRBJ1-3, with a tentative D call TRBD1 (5 bases). Between the trimmed V and J ends, which lost 0 bases and 8 bases, there was a span of 11 bases. The CDR3 spans 14 residues. Germline lookup yields CDR1 LGHDT and CDR2 YNNKEL (reference sequence). CDR3 nucleotides: TGTGCCAGCAGCCAAGATAGGGGTTTAGACACCATATATTTT. Translating gives CASSQDRGLDTIYF.

This clone was seen more than once but under ten times. V is TRBV11-3 and J is TRBJ2-1, with 11 bases lining up with TRBD2. The CDR3 spans 16 residues. V lost 5 bases, J lost 5 bases, and 8 bases stayed unmatched. The germline V gene encodes CDR1 SGHNT and CDR2 YENEEA. The CDR3 reads CASSKTTSGANNEQFF. CDR3 coding DNA: TGTGCCAGCAGCAAAACGACTAGCGGGGCGAACAATGAGCAGTTCTTC.

The J gene is TRBJ2-7, the V gene TRBV30, with D possibly being TRBD2 (5 bases). With 5 bases removed from V and 1 base from J, the gap between germline ends came to 18 bases. Germline loops: CDR1 GTSNPN, CDR2 SVGIG (reference sequence). CDR3 length equals 15 residues. The CDR3 nucleotides are TGTGCCTGGGGACTGGCCGCGGCGGCGTCCTACGAGCAGTACTTC. Translated: CAWGLAAAASYEQYF.

The CDR3 DNA reads as TGCGCCAGCAGGGAACAGGGGATGGAAAAACTGTTTTTT. It is translated as CASREQGMEKLFF. The V and J genes are TRBV5-1 and TRBJ1-4, with 7 positions matching TRBD1. V lost 5 bases, J lost 8 bases, and 6 bases stayed unmatched. The CDR3 runs to 13 residues. Germline CDR1 SGHRS, CDR2 YFSETQ.

The chain links TRBV7-3 to TRBJ1-1; D possibly corresponds to TRBD1 (5 bases). V was trimmed by 5 bases and J by 1 base, leaving 14 bases between them. Germline V gene lookup returns CDR1 SGHTA and CDR2 FQGTGA. This CDR3 spans 15 amino acids. The CDR3, as DNA: TGTGCCAGCAGCGAAATGGGGGGAGGGAACACTGAAGCTTTCTTT. It yields the protein CASSEMGGGNTEAFF.

CDR3 nucleotides: TGTGCCAGTAGGGTGATTGAAGGGGCCTTGAGGAACACCATATATTTT. This codes for CASRVIEGALRNTIYF. V usage is TRBV19 and J usage is TRBJ1-3; a possible D gene is TRBD1 (5 bases). The germline CDR1 and CDR2 sequences are LNHDA and SQIVND (reference sequence). This CDR3 is 16 amino acids long. Trimming took off 6 bases at V and 7 bases at J, with 22 bases between the two ends.

The V and J genes are TRBV29-1 and TRBJ2-1, with TRBD2 matching 9 bases. Germline CDR1 reads SQVTM; CDR2 reads ANQGSEA. CDR3 length equals 14 residues. V dropped 6 bases and J dropped 7; count of bases not matched to a gene: 10. The CDR3 region has the DNA TGCAGCGTCGTCTTAGCGGGAGCGCCGAATGAGCAGTTCTTC. Translation: CSVVLAGAPNEQFF.

This chain joins TRBV4-1 and TRBJ2-1, with D maybe TRBD1 (5 bases). Trimming shortened V by 4 bases and J by 7 bases, and 11 bases separated the two germline ends. There are 13 residues in the CDR3. CDR1 and CDR2 from the germline V gene are MGHRA and YSYEKL. The DNA of the CDR3 is TGCGCCAGCAGCCTCGGTCACAGGAATGAGCAGTTCTTC. Its protein product is CASSLGHRNEQFF.

The CDR3 loop is CASSSKRGREYEQFF. The CDR3 nucleotides are TGTGCCAGCAGTAGCAAGCGCGGGAGAGAATATGAGCAGTTCTTC. The rearrangement joins TRBV6-5 to TRBJ2-1; 7 bases agree with TRBD2. After removal of 5 bases from V and 8 bases from J, the junction contained 12 bases not matched to a gene. The CDR3 length is 15 residues. The germline gives CDR1 MNHEY, CDR2 SVGAGI.

J is TRBJ2-5 and V is TRBV3-1 (or the pseudogene TRBV3-2), with 7 nucleotides matching TRBD2. V lost 3 bases and J lost 5; bases outside the gene matches: 6. The CDR3 has 14 amino acids. The germline V gene has CDR1 LGHDT and CDR2 YNNKEL (reference sequence). CDR3 nucleotides: TGTGCCAGCAGCCATAATAGCGGGCACGAGACCCAGTACTTC. Its translation: CASSHNSGHETQYF.

The gene calls are TRBV29-1 and TRBJ1-2, with TRBD1 matching 7 bases. The CDR3 covers 13 residues. The V gene end was trimmed by 4 bases and the J gene end by 3 bases; junction bases not matched to a gene: 5. The germline CDR1 and CDR2 sequences are SQVTM and ANQGSEA. The CDR3 spells CSVGGQRDYGYTF. As DNA, the CDR3 is TGCAGCGTTGGGGGACAGAGGGACTATGGCTACACCTTC.

The chain employs TRBV9 and TRBJ1-1; D is unclear. CDR1 and CDR2 (germline): SGDLS, YYNGEE. The CDR3 covers 15 residues. Trimming cost V 0 bases and J 2 bases, with 11 bases left between them. The CDR3 DNA sequence: TGTGCCAGCAGCGTAGGTGAGCCCCTTAACACTGAAGCTTTCTTT. Translated: CASSVGEPLNTEAFF.

This chain links TRBV5-1 with TRBJ2-5; 10 bases fit TRBD2. This CDR3 has 15 residues. Unmatched junction bases numbered 8, after V lost 4 bases and J lost 5 bases. Germline V gene lookup returns CDR1 SGHRS and CDR2 YFSETQ. The CDR3 spells CASSIGTSVGETQYF. The CDR3 DNA sequence: TGCGCCAGCAGCATCGGGACTAGCGTGGGGGAGACCCAGTACTTC.